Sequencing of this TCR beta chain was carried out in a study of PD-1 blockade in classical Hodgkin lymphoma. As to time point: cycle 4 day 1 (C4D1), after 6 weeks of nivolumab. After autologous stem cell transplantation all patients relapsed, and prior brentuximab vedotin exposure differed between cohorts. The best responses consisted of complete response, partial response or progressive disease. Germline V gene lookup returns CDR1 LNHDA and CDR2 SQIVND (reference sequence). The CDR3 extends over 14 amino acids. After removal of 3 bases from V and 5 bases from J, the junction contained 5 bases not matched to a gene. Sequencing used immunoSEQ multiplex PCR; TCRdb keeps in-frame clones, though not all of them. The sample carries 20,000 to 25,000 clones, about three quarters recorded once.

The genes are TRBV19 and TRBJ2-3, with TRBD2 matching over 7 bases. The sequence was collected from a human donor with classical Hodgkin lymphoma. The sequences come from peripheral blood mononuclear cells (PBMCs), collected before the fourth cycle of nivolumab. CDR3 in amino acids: CASSIWLAEDTQYF. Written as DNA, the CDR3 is TGTGCCAGTAGTATCTGGCTAGCGGAAGATACGCAGTATTTT.